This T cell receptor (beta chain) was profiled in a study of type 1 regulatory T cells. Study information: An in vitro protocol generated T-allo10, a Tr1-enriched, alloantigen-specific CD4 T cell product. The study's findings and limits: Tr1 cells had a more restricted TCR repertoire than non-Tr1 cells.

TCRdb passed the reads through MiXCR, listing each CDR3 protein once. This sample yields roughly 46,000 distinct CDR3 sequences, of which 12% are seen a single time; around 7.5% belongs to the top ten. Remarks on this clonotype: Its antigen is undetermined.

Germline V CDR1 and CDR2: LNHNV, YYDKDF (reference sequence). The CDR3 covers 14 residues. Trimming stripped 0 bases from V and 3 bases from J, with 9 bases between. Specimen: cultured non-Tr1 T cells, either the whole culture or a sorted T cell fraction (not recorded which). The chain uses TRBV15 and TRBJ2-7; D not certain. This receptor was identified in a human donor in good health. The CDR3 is CATSRESHFYEQYF. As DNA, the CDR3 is TGTGCCACCAGCAGAGAGTCGCACTTCTACGAGCAGTACTTC.